These T cell receptor beta chains were read from a single sample in a study of blood T cell repertoires in COVID-19. The table came from immunoSEQ multiplex PCR; TCRdb's copy has only in-frame clones and leaves some out. This sample yields 230,000 or so clones, of which more than 75% are seen a single time; about 7% belongs to the top ten. The sequencing sample was made of PBMCs or T cells enriched from blood (not recorded which). The receptors were sampled from a woman in her 50s who had been exposed to COVID-19. The CDR3 runs from the conserved cysteine through the conserved F or W. The D gene is left open where the match is weak. Only some rows state a clone size, as once, few, many or a class for expanded clones.

clone_size j_call d_call v_call cdr3_aa cdr3_nt
- TRBJ2-1 TRBD2 TRBV7-9 CASSVAGGRYNEQFF TGTGCCAGCAGCGTCGCGGGGGGGCGGTACAATGAGCAGTTCTTC
- TRBJ1-2 TRBD1 TRBV6-1 CASSEALTGGWNYGYTF TGTGCCAGCAGTGAAGCGCTAACAGGGGGCTGGAACTATGGCTACACCTTC
- TRBJ2-1 - TRBV27 CASSLGGGPNEQFF TGTGCCAGCAGTTTAGGAGGAGGGCCCAATGAGCAGTTCTTC
- TRBJ2-1 - TRBV3-1/TRBV3-2 CASSRGGRNEQFF TGTGCCAGCAGCCGGGGGGGGCGAAATGAGCAGTTCTTC
- TRBJ1-1 - TRBV12-3/TRBV12-4 CASSLQGRTEAFF TGTGCCAGCAGCCTACAGGGACGCACTGAAGCTTTCTTT
- TRBJ1-5 TRBD1 TRBV2 CASSEAGTGHQPQHF TGTGCCAGCAGTGAAGCGGGGACAGGGCACCAGCCCCAGCATTTT
once TRBJ1-5 - TRBV3-1/TRBV3-2 CASSPIRGGQPQHF TGTGCCAGCAGCCCGATCCGAGGGGGTCAGCCCCAGCATTTT
- TRBJ2-7 - TRBV9 CASSVEGPREQYF TGTGCCAGCAGCGTAGAAGGCCCGCGGGAGCAGTACTTC
- TRBJ2-2 - TRBV5-1 CASSLKPGTGELFF TGCGCCAGCAGCTTGAAGCCGGGGACCGGGGAGCTGTTTTTT
once TRBJ1-1 - TRBV12-3/TRBV12-4 CASTRDSYTEAFF TGTGCCAGCACCCGAGACAGTTACACTGAAGCTTTCTTT
- TRBJ1-5 TRBD1 TRBV7-8 CASSPGQDNQPQHF TGTGCCAGCAGCCCGGGACAGGACAATCAGCCCCAGCATTTT
once TRBJ2-7 TRBD1 TRBV11-1 CASSSIGTGQWEQYF TGTGCCAGCAGTTCCATCGGGACAGGGCAATGGGAGCAGTACTTC
- TRBJ1-1 - TRBV28 CASSPPTLRTEAFF TGTGCCAGCAGTCCCCCAACGTTGAGGACTGAAGCTTTCTTT
once TRBJ2-1 TRBD2 TRBV6-5 CASMGGGLSYNEQFF TGTGCCAGCATGGGCGGGGGGCTCTCCTACAATGAGCAGTTCTTC
- TRBJ1-5 - TRBV28 CASSPLPLLARRDQPQHF TGTGCCAGCAGCCCTCTTCCCCTCTTAGCCCGCAGGGATCAGCCCCAGCATTTT
- TRBJ1-6 TRBD1 TRBV5-5 CASSSRTGESSPLHF TGTGCCAGCAGCTCTCGGACAGGGGAGAGTTCACCCCTCCACTTT
- TRBJ1-2 - TRBV29-1 CSVEEPGGGAYGYTF TGCAGCGTTGAAGAACCGGGTGGGGGGGCTTATGGCTACACCTTC
- TRBJ1-2 - TRBV6-5 CASSYSSDGYTF TGTGCCAGCAGTTACTCGTCGGATGGCTACACCTTC
- TRBJ1-6 TRBD1 TRBV5-1 CASRRDSNSPLHF TGCGCCAGCAGGAGGGACAGCAATTCACCCCTCCACTTT
once TRBJ1-5 - TRBV3-1/TRBV3-2 CASSQDGGRLQPQHF TGTGCCAGCAGCCAAGATGGGGGGAGACTTCAGCCCCAGCATTTT
- TRBJ1-2 TRBD1 TRBV27 CASRDRDGYTF TGTGCCAGCAGGGACAGGGATGGCTACACCTTC
- TRBJ2-3 TRBD1 TRBV29-1 CSGRGRTGPDTQYF TGCAGCGGGAGGGGGCGGACAGGGCCAGATACGCAGTATTTT
- TRBJ1-3 - TRBV10-1 CASRVYDPGNTIYF TGCGCCAGCAGGGTCTACGATCCTGGAAACACCATATATTTT
- TRBJ2-2 - TRBV6-2/TRBV6-3 CASSAWDTSLTGELFF TGTGCCAGCAGTGCCTGGGACACATCTCTCACCGGGGAGCTGTTTTTT
- TRBJ1-2 TRBD1 TRBV2 CASRLDRVANYGYTF TGTGCCAGCAGACTCGACAGGGTAGCTAACTATGGCTACACCTTC
- TRBJ2-5 TRBD2 TRBV10-3 CAISESDWRGGIETQYF TGTGCCATCAGTGAGTCGGACTGGCGGGGGGGCATTGAGACCCAGTACTTC
- TRBJ2-1 - TRBV29-1 CSVEKDSYNEQFF TGCAGCGTCGAGAAGGACTCGTACAATGAGCAGTTCTTC